This is a list of T cell receptor beta chains from one sample in a study of cytomegalovirus exposure and HLA in healthy donors. Clones were sequenced by immunoSEQ multiplex PCR, and TCRdb holds only the in-frame ones, with some missing. The sample comprises some 320,000 clones, 87% of which are singletons, and more than 0.9% rests with the top ten. Input material: PBMCs. These receptors all stem from a woman younger than 45 in good health and CMV-seropositive. The CDR3 runs from the conserved cysteine through the conserved F or W. A D gene is named only where the DNA matches it firmly. Clone sizes are given selectively: once, few, many, or a class where the clone is expanded.

d_call j_call clone_size v_call cdr3_nt cdr3_aa
TRBD2 TRBJ2-3 - TRBV15 TGTGCCACCTGCCGGACTAGCGGTTTGAATACGCAGTATTTT CATCRTSGLNTQYF
- TRBJ2-5 - TRBV11-3 TGTGCCAGCAGCCAGATTTTCCTGGGGACCCAGTACTTC CASSQIFLGTQYF
- TRBJ2-7 - TRBV5-4 TGTGCCAGCAGCTTGTCCCAGGGTCGCGAACACGAGCAGTACTTC CASSLSQGREHEQYF
- TRBJ2-7 - TRBV7-9 TGTGCCAGCAGCTTAGCAGGAGCCCTTTACGAGCAGTACTTC CASSLAGALYEQYF
- TRBJ2-1 - TRBV5-4 TGTGCCAGCAGCCCCCAGACCTACAATGAGCAGTTCTTC CASSPQTYNEQFF
- TRBJ1-6 few TRBV7-7 TGTGCCAGCAGCGGCAAGGGACGGTTGTGCTCCTATAATTCACCCCTCCACTTT CASSGKGRLCSYNSPLHF
- TRBJ2-7 - TRBV27 TGTGCCAGCAGGGGAACCCCTTACGAGCAGTACTTC CASRGTPYEQYF
- TRBJ1-5 - TRBV6-5 TGTGCCAGCAGTTTTCGGGGGAGTCAGCCCCAGCATTTT CASSFRGSQPQHF
- TRBJ2-5 - TRBV5-4 TGTGCCAGCAGCTTGGATGTGGGCCAAGAGACCCAGTACTTC CASSLDVGQETQYF
- TRBJ2-7 - TRBV28 TGTGCCAGCAGTTTAGTATTAGGGCTCTCCTTCTACGAGCAGTACTTC CASSLVLGLSFYEQYF
- TRBJ2-7 - TRBV30 TGTGCCTGGACACCCCTCGGCCTTCACAGTTGGGGAAGCTCCTACGAGCAGTACTTC CAWTPLGLHSWGSSYEQYF
- TRBJ1-4 - TRBV28 TGTGCCAGCAGTTTATCCGTTCCCGGGAGAAATGAAAAACTGTTTTTT CASSLSVPGRNEKLFF
- TRBJ2-5 - TRBV10-3 TGTGCCATCAGTGGGACAGCGAACCAAGAGACCCAGTACTTC CAISGTANQETQYF
- TRBJ2-1 - TRBV19 TGTGCCACGGATCTGGGGCAAGAGCAGTTCTTC CATDLGQEQFF
TRBD1 TRBJ2-5 many TRBV2 TGTGCCAGCAGTGACCCACCGGGACAGGCCTACTTC CASSDPPGQAYF
TRBD2 TRBJ2-3 - TRBV19 TGTGCCAGTAGTATAGATTGGAGCGGGAGGACCGGCACAGATACGCAGTATTTT CASSIDWSGRTGTDTQYF